These 10 T cell receptor beta chains were all obtained from the same sample, sequenced in a study of beta chain features in type 1 diabetes (dated 2018 in TCRdb). Beyond this particular receptor, the publication reports: In all four CD4+ subsets, TCRB CDR3 length was moderately but significantly shorter in type 1 diabetes patients.

No antigen has been assigned to these receptors. Library method: the immunoSEQ multiplex PCR assay. The entire amount of isolated RNA was reverse transcribed using the High Capacity cDNA Reverse Transcription Kit, so the sequenced TCRB transcripts were expressed ones. The table was pulled from immuneACCESS by TCRdb, which kept in-frame rearrangements only. Such tables lose some clones; where checked, under half of the loss comes from unresolved V genes, and the rest has no known cause. Within this sample are about 370,000 clones, with about 10% of them counted one time only. The ten largest clones capture about 0.63% of the sample. Source material: central memory CD4+ T cells from blood. These receptors originate from a man under 40 with type 1 diabetes.

This clone showed up just a few times. V gene TRBV5-1 combines with J gene TRBJ1-2; TRBD1 is a possible D gene (6 bases). Looked up from germline, CDR1 is SGHRS and CDR2 is YFSETQ. V was cut by 1 base and J by 3 bases, with 13 bases left in between. The CDR3 runs to 15 residues. The CDR3: CASSLTGGEDYGYTF. The CDR3 coding sequence is TGCGCCAGCAGCTTGACCGGGGGCGAGGACTATGGCTACACCTTC. The whole variable domain, filled in from reference TRBV5-1 and TRBJ1-2, reads KAGVTQTPRYLIKTRGQQVTLSCSPISGHRSVSWYQQTPGQGLQFLFEYFSETQRNKGNFPGRFSGRQFSNSRSEMNVSTLELGDSALYLCASSLTGGEDYGYTFGSGTRLTVV.

This clone was detected many times. The chain has TRBV2 and TRBJ2-5, with D maybe TRBD2 (5 bases). Germline values: CDR1 SNHLY, CDR2 FYNNEI. This CDR3 has 12 amino acids. Trimming removed 10 bases from V and 4 bases from J, with 13 bases in between. The CDR3 is CATSDRGETQYF. DNA for the CDR3: TGTGCCACCTCGGACCGGGGAGAGACCCAGTACTTC.

The chain couples TRBV6-5 to TRBJ2-7, with TRBD1 matching 8 bases. The V gene's germline CDR1 is MNHEY and CDR2 SVGAGI. The junction had 7 bases not matched to a gene; V was cut back by 4 bases and J by 8 bases. This CDR3 has 13 residues. Written as DNA, the CDR3 is TGTGCCAGCAGTTCCGGACAGGGTATGAAGCAGTACTTC. The encoded protein is CASSSGQGMKQYF.

This clone was picked up many times. The rearrangement joins TRBV28 to TRBJ1-5; 7 positions match TRBD1. The V segment lost 6 bases and the J segment 3 bases; nucleotides outside the gene matches: 11. The CDR3 spans 16 residues. The germline V gene encodes CDR1 MDHEN and CDR2 SYDVKM. CDR3 DNA sequence: TGTGCCAGCAGCCCCACCAGACAGGGTGACAATCAGCCCCAGCATTTT. Its translation is CASSPTRQGDNQPQHF.

At least ten counts were recorded for this clone. This chain uses TRBV18 with TRBJ1-2; a weak D match, TRBD1 (5 bases). V lost 3 bases to trimming and J lost 2 bases, with 7 bases between them. Per germline, CDR1 KGHSH and CDR2 LQKENI. There are 13 residues in the CDR3. CDR3 protein: CASSPGTNYGYTF. DNA for the CDR3: TGTGCCAGCTCACCGGGGACCAACTATGGCTACACCTTC. Supplemented by reference TRBV18 and TRBJ1-2, the full variable domain reads NAGVMQNPRHLVRRRGQEARLRCSPMKGHSHVYWYRQLPEEGLKFMVYLQKENIIDESGMPKERFSAEFPKEGPSILRIQQVVRGDSAAYFCASSPGTNYGYTFGSGTRLTVV.

This clone was observed many times. The chain carries TRBV7-3 and TRBJ2-2; D is unclear. The germline V and J ends were trimmed by 3 bases and 7 bases, with 6 bases remaining between them. The germline CDR1 and CDR2 sequences are SGHTA and FQGTGA. The CDR3 length is 12 residues. CDR3 coding DNA: TGTGCCAGCAGCTTCCGAAACGGGGAGCTGTTTTTT. Translation: CASSFRNGELFF.

This clone was detected a few times. The chain carries TRBV13 and TRBJ2-1; D not certain. Deletions cut 1 base from V and 10 bases from J, with 11 bases between. Germline values: CDR1 PRHDT, CDR2 FYEKMQ (reference sequence). The CDR3 has 13 residues. CDR3 amino acids: CASSLASAREQFF. CDR3 DNA: TGTGCCAGCAGCTTAGCGTCAGCGCGGGAGCAGTTCTTC.

The rearrangement links TRBV6-5 to TRBJ1-1, with D unclear. Trimming took off 9 bases at V and 2 bases at J, with 16 bases between the two ends. Germline CDR1 is MNHEY and CDR2 is SVGAGI. The CDR3 covers 14 residues. The CDR3 spells CASNEWALNTEAFF. As DNA, the CDR3 is TGTGCCAGTAACGAATGGGCGTTAAACACTGAAGCTTTCTTT.

This sequence joins TRBV5-1 and TRBJ2-7; 10 bases are shared with TRBD2. The CDR3 is 16 residues long. V was clipped by 3 bases and J by 4 bases; unmatched bases: 10. The germline gives CDR1 SGHRS, CDR2 YFSETQ. The CDR3 nucleotides read TGCGCCAGCAGCTGGGGCGCGGCTAGCGGGGGTTACGAGCAGTACTTC. It translates to CASSWGAASGGYEQYF.

This clone was found a few times. The chain has TRBV4-2 and TRBJ1-5; 10 bases map to TRBD1. CDR3 length equals 16 residues. V shed 4 bases, J shed 4 bases, and the junction held 7 bases outside the gene matches. CDR1 is LGHNA, CDR2 YNFKEQ, per germline. The CDR3 nucleotides are TGTGCCAGCAGCCCGGGACAGGGGAGCGGGAATCAGCCCCAGCATTTT. As protein: CASSPGQGSGNQPQHF.